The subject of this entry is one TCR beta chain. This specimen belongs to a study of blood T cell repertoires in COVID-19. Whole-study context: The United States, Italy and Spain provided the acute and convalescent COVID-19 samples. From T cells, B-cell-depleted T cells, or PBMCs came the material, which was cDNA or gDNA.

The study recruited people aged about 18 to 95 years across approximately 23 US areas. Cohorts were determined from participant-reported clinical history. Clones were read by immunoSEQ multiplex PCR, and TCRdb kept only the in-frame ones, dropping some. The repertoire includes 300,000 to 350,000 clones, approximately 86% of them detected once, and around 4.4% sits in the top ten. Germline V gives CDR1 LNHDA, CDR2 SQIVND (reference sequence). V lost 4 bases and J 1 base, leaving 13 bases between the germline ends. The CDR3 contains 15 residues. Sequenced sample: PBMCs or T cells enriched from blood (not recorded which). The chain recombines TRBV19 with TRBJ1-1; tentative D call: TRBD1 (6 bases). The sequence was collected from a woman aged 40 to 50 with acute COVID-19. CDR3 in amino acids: CASSNSGGRNTEAFF. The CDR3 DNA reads TGTGCCAGTAGTAATAGCGGGGGGCGGAACACTGAAGCTTTCTTT.